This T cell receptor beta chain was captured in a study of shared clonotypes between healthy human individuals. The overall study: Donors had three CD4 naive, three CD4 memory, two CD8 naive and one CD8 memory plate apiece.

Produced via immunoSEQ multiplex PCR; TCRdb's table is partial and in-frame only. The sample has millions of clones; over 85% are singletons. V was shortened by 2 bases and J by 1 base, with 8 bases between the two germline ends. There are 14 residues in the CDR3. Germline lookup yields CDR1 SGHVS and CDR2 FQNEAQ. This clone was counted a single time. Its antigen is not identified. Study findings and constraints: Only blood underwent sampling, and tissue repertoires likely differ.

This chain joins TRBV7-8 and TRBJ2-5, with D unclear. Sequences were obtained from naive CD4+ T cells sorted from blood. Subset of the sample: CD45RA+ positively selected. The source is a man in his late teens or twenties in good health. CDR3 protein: CASSLRSLQETQYF. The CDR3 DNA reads TGTGCCAGCAGCTTACGAAGTCTCCAAGAGACCCAGTACTTC.